This TCR beta chain was retrieved from a study of T-cell reconstitution after alpha-beta-depleted transplantation in children. A library of TCRbeta sequences, prepared with unique molecular identifiers, was generated. TCRdb itself ran the PCR reads through MiXCR, one entry per CDR3 protein. The sample shows approximately 350,000 distinct CDR3 sequences, about 14% of them seen only once. The material was PBMCs, obtained from the stem cell graft. The sequence came from a human donor who donated a stem cell graft to a child with Fanconi anemia.

DNA of the CDR3: TGTGCCAGCAGCTTAGCCGGGTTCGGCAATCAGCCCCAGCATTTT. Residues: CASSLAGFGNQPQHF. The chain links TRBV7-8 to TRBJ1-5; no firm D call. V was trimmed by 0 bases and J by 2 bases, leaving 8 bases between them. The germline CDR1 and CDR2 sequences are SGHVS and FQNEAQ. CDR3 length equals 15 residues.